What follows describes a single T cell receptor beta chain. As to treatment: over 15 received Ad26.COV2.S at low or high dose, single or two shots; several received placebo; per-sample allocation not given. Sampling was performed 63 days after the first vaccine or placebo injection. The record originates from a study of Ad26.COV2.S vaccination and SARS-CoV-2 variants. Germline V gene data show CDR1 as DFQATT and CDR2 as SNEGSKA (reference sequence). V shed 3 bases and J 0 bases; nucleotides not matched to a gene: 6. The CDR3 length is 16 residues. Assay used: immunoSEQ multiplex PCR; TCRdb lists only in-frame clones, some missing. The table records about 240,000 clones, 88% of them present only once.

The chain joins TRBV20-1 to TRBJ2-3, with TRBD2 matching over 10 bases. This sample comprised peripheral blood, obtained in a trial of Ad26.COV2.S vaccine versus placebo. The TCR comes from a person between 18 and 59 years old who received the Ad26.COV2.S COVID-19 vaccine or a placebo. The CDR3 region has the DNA TGCAGTGCTAGTGTAGCGGGAGGAACTAGCACAGATACGCAGTATTTT. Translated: CSASVAGGTSTDTQYF.